This T cell receptor (beta chain) was identified during a study of radiation and T cells in renal cell carcinoma. This CDR3 contains 13 residues. The germline CDR1 and CDR2 sequences are SGHRS and YFSETQ. V dropped 4 bases and J dropped 10; count of bases not matched to a gene: 6. TCRdb's table, derived via immunoSEQ multiplex PCR, lists solely in-frame clones and lacks some. Of some 110,000 clones in the sample, around 84% were seen once. Time point denoted: baseline pretreatment blood. Sample treatment: 15 Gy SBRT to primary tumor, nephrectomy 4 weeks later. The specimen comprised blood, sampled from a patient whose treatment included radiotherapy and nephrectomy. The sequence was obtained from a woman aged 60-70 years with renal cell carcinoma. The chain carries TRBV5-1 and TRBJ1-2; TRBD1 matches 11 bases. CDR3: CASSPDGQGAYTF. In nucleotides, the CDR3 is TGCGCCAGCAGCCCGGACGGACAGGGGGCCTACACCTTC.